What follows describes a single T cell receptor (beta chain). Its antigen is currently unknown. Aged roughly 6 to 90, donors were systemically healthy Caucasians from Russia. Extracted total RNA amounted to at least 5.5 micrograms for each sample. The sample belongs to a study of blood T cells in healthy people across ages. Study-wide results and limits: Across the age range, TCR beta diversity per million T cells fell in a roughly linear way.

Germline V lookup: CDR1 LGHNA, CDR2 YSLEER. The CDR3 has 16 residues. Trimming stripped 2 bases from V and 0 bases from J, with 12 bases between. For the second PCR, which ran for 7 to 11 cycles, a sample-barcoded 5' primer and a J-beta primer mix were used. TCRdb re-analysed the 5' RACE reads in MiXCR, keeping a single row per CDR3 protein. The sample lists fewer than 2,000,000 distinct CDR3 sequences; about 39% were seen once. The V call is TRBV4-3, the J call TRBJ2-3, with D possibly being TRBD1 (5 bases). The sample consisted of blood. The clonotype originates from a human donor in good health. The CDR3 sequence: CASSQRIRTSTDTQYF. CDR3 in DNA: TGCGCCAGCAGCCAAAGGATACGGACAAGCACAGATACGCAGTATTTT.